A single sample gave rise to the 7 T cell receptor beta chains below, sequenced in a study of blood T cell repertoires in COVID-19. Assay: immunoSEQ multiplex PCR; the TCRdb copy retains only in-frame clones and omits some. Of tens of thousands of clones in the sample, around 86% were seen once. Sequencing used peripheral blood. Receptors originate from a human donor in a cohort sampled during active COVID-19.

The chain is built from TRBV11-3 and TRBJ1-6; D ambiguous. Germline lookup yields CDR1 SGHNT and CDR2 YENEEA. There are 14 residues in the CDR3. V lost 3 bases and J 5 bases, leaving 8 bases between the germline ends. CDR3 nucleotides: TGTGCCAGCAGCTTGTGGTCAGATAATTCACCCCTCCACTTT. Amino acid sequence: CASSLWSDNSPLHF.

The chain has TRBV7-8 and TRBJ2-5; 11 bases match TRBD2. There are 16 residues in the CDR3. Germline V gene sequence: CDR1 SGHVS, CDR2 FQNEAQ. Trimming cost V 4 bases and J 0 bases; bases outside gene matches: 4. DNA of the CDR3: TGTGCCAGCAGCTCTCCACTAGCGGGGGACCAAGAGACCCAGTACTTC. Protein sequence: CASSSPLAGDQETQYF.

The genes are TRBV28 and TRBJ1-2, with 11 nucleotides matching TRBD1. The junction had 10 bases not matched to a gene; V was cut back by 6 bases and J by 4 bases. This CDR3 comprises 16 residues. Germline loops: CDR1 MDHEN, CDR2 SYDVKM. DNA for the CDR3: TGTGCCAGCAGCTCGATAGGGACAGGGGGATCCTATGGCTACACCTTC. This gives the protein CASSSIGTGGSYGYTF.

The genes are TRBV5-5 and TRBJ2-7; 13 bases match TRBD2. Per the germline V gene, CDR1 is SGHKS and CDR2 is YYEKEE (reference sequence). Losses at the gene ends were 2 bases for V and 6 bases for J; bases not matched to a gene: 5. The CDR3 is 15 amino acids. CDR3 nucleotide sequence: TGTGCCAGCAGCTTCCGGACTAGCGGGAGAGGCGAGCAGTACTTC. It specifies CASSFRTSGRGEQYF.

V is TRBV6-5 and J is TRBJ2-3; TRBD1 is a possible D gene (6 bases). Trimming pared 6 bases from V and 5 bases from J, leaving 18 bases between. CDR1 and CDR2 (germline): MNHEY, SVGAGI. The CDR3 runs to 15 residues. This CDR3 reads CASSYTGQSRDTQYF. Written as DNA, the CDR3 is TGTGCCAGCAGCTACACAGGACAGTCAAGAGATACGCAGTATTTT.

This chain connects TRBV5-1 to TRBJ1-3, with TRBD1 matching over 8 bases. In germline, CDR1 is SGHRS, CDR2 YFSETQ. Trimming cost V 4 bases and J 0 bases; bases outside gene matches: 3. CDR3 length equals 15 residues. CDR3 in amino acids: CASSPTGDSGNTIYF. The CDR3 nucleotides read TGCGCCAGCAGCCCGACAGGGGACTCTGGAAACACCATATATTTT.

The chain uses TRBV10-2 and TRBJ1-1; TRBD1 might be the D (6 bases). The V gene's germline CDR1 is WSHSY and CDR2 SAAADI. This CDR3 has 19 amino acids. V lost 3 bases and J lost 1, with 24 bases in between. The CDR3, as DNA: TGCGCCAGCAGTGAAAGTTTTGGAACAGGGCGAGGGAGGAACACTGAAGCTTTCTTT. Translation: CASSESFGTGRGRNTEAFF.